The clone carrying this TCR beta chain was recorded only once. These data come from a study of blood T cell repertoires in COVID-19. With V trimmed by 0 bases and J by 12 bases, 14 bases remained unmatched. CDR1 is LGHDT, CDR2 YNNKEL, per germline (reference sequence). The CDR3 totals 16 residues. Profiling relied on immunoSEQ multiplex PCR, and the TCRdb table lists in-frame clones only, not all of them. The table has under 75,000 clones, roughly 70% seen once. The receptor was derived from a man aged 55 to 69 with acute or convalescent COVID-19. The J gene is TRBJ2-1, the V gene TRBV3-1 (or the pseudogene TRBV3-2); TRBD2 matches at 7 bases. The sequencing sample was made of peripheral blood. The CDR3, as DNA: TGTGCCAGCAGCCAAGACCTAGCTAGCGGTTCCCGCGGGCAGTTCTTC. Its translation: CASSQDLASGSRGQFF.